The 18 T cell receptor beta chains in this list originate from one sample, sequenced in a study of T cell changes during pregnancy in multiple sclerosis. Clones were read by immunoSEQ multiplex PCR, and TCRdb kept only the in-frame ones, dropping some. The table records 35,000 to 45,000 clones, about 88% of them present only once. Sequenced material: CD4+ T cells from peripheral blood mononuclear cells, taken in the first trimester of pregnancy. The receptors originated from a female donor with multiple sclerosis, enrolled in a pregnancy study.

V and J are TRBV18 and TRBJ1-2; D is possibly TRBD1 (5 bases). V lost 3 bases and J lost 2, with 10 bases in between. CDR1 KGHSH and CDR2 LQKENI come from the germline V gene. The CDR3 has 14 residues. The CDR3 here is CASSPDGGNYGYTF. In DNA form, the CDR3 reads TGTGCCAGCTCACCCGACGGGGGGAACTATGGCTACACCTTC.

The V gene is TRBV25-1, the J gene TRBJ2-5; possible D gene TRBD1, 6 bases. The V and J ends lost 6 bases and 4 bases respectively, with 15 bases between them. Germline CDR1 MGHDK, CDR2 SYGVNS. This CDR3 comprises 14 residues. CDR3 sequence (DNA): TGTGCCAGCAGCCGACCAGGGGCCCTAGAGACCCAGTACTTC. Protein product: CASSRPGALETQYF.

The chain couples TRBV7-3 to TRBJ2-2, with D uncertain. The CDR3 runs to 12 residues. V was pared by 2 bases and J by 8 bases, with 6 bases between. Germline V lookup: CDR1 SGHTA, CDR2 FQGTGA. The CDR3 coding sequence is TGTGCCAGCAGCTTACTTAGAGGGGAGCTGTTTTTT. Protein product: CASSLLRGELFF.

This sequence joins TRBV6-4 and TRBJ2-1, with 8 bases fitting TRBD2. Germline lookup yields CDR1 MRHNA and CDR2 SNTAGT. The V gene end was trimmed by 0 bases and the J gene end by 4 bases; junction bases not matched to a gene: 8. The CDR3 covers 17 residues. The CDR3 DNA reads as TGTGCCAGCAGTGACTCGATGGTTGCGGGGGGTTACAATGAGCAGTTCTTC. Its translation is CASSDSMVAGGYNEQFF.

The CDR3 loop is CASSLRGVISTGDSNQPQHF. The CDR3 DNA reads TGTGCCAGCAGCCTCCGGGGAGTAATTTCGACAGGCGATAGCAATCAGCCCCAGCATTTT. V usage is TRBV4-2 and J usage is TRBJ1-5; weak D call: TRBD1 (6 bases). Germline loops: CDR1 LGHNA, CDR2 YNFKEQ. There are 20 residues in the CDR3. V was clipped by 4 bases and J by 0 bases, with 25 bases between them.

This clone has only a few counts. The chain recombines TRBV19 with TRBJ1-2, with D possibly TRBD1 on 6 matching bases. Germline V gene lookup returns CDR1 LNHDA and CDR2 SQIVND (reference sequence). V was shortened by 9 bases and J by 6 bases, with 17 bases between the two germline ends. This CDR3 spans 13 amino acids. In DNA form, the CDR3 reads TGTGCCAGCGCCGAACAGGGTCTAGATGGCTACACCTTC. This sequence encodes CASAEQGLDGYTF.

The chain combines TRBV30 with TRBJ1-1, with D perhaps TRBD1 (6 bases). Per the germline V gene, CDR1 is GTSNPN and CDR2 is SVGIG (reference sequence). Trimming removed 2 bases from V and 1 base from J, with 8 bases in between. CDR3 length equals 13 residues. CDR3 in DNA: TGTGCCTGGAGTTTCAGGGGGAACACTGAAGCTTTCTTT. Translating gives CAWSFRGNTEAFF. Using reference TRBV30 and TRBJ1-1 for the parts outside the CDR3, the full variable domain is SQTIHQWPATLVQPVGSPLSLECTVEGTSNPNLYWYRQAAGRGLQLLFYSVGIGQISSEVPQNLSASRPQDRQFILSSKKLLLSDSGFYLCAWSFRGNTEAFFGQGTRLTVV.

This chain joins TRBV11-3 and TRBJ2-5; 7 bases match TRBD2. The junction had 14 bases not matched to a gene; V was cut back by 5 bases and J by 2 bases. Germline V lookup: CDR1 SGHNT, CDR2 YENEEA. The CDR3 runs 17 residues. The DNA for the CDR3 is TGTGCCAGCAGCACCTCCGCGGGGGAGAGAGGGCAAGAGACCCAGTACTTC. Its protein is CASSTSAGERGQETQYF. Filled out from reference TRBV11-3 and TRBJ2-5, the complete variable domain reads EAGVVQSPRYKIIEKKQPVAFWCNPISGHNTLYWYLQNLGQGPELLIRYENEEAVDDSQLPKDRFSAERLKGVDSTLKIQPAELGDSAVYLCASSTSAGERGQETQYFGPGTRLLVL.

V and J are TRBV14 and TRBJ1-1; D unclear. The germline CDR1 and CDR2 sequences are SGHDN and FVKESK. V lost 1 base and J lost 4, with 7 bases in between. CDR3 size: 13 residues. The CDR3: CASSQGGATEAFF. CDR3 coding DNA: TGTGCCAGCAGCCAAGGAGGCGCCACTGAAGCTTTCTTT.

V and J are TRBV6-6 and TRBJ1-1; D possibly corresponds to TRBD1 (5 bases). CDR1 and CDR2 from the germline V gene are MNHNY and SVGAGI (reference sequence). V lost 8 bases and J lost 0, with 13 bases in between. The CDR3 totals 14 residues. CDR3 sequence: CASGGGTMNTEAFF. Here the CDR3 DNA reads TGTGCCAGCGGGGGGGGGACGATGAACACTGAAGCTTTCTTT.

The chain joins TRBV5-1 to TRBJ2-3; D unresolved. The V gene's germline CDR1 is SGHRS and CDR2 YFSETQ. The CDR3 is made up of 14 amino acids. V lost 0 bases to trimming and J lost 5 bases, with 10 bases between them. The CDR3 loop is CASSLADWKDTQYF. For the CDR3, the DNA is TGCGCCAGCAGCTTGGCCGACTGGAAAGATACGCAGTATTTT.

V gene TRBV19 combines with J gene TRBJ2-3, with TRBD2 matching 12 bases. V dropped 7 bases and J dropped 5; count of bases not matched to a gene: 4. Per the germline V gene, CDR1 is LNHDA and CDR2 is SQIVND (reference sequence). CDR3 size: 14 residues. The CDR3 DNA sequence: TGTGCCAGTAAGACTAGCGGGAGAGGAGATACGCAGTATTTT. Protein: CASKTSGRGDTQYF.

The CDR3 coding sequence is TGTGCCAGCAGTTTACGGGACAGGGCGAACACAGATACGCAGTATTTT. Translation gives CASSLRDRANTDTQYF. The chain uses TRBV27 and TRBJ2-3; 9 nucleotides match TRBD1. The CDR3 has 16 amino acids. CDR1 MNHEY and CDR2 SMNVEV come from the germline V gene (reference sequence). V shed 2 bases and J 2 bases; nucleotides not matched to a gene: 5.

The chain carries TRBV7-8 and TRBJ2-4, with 9 bases that match TRBD1. Germline V gene lookup returns CDR1 SGHVS and CDR2 FQNEAQ. There are 12 residues in the CDR3. The trim removed 3 bases at V and 14 bases at J, leaving 5 bases unmatched. The CDR3 protein is CASSLSGTGKYF. Here the CDR3 DNA reads TGTGCCAGCAGCTTGTCCGGGACAGGGAAGTACTTC.

This clone was recorded only once. The V and J genes are TRBV9 and TRBJ2-2; 12 bases map to TRBD2. The CDR3 is made up of 18 amino acids. Germline V gene data show CDR1 as SGDLS and CDR2 as YYNGEE. J gave up 0 bases and V 3 bases, and 6 bases lay outside the gene matches. The CDR3 protein is CASSGTSGTVSNTGELFF. CDR3 bases: TGTGCCAGCAGCGGGACTAGCGGGACCGTCTCGAACACCGGGGAGCTGTTTTTT.

The V gene is TRBV28, the J gene TRBJ1-4, with 9 positions matching TRBD1. The ends lost 2 bases at V and 5 bases at J; junction bases unmatched: 0. Looked up from germline, CDR1 is MDHEN and CDR2 is SYDVKM. The CDR3 totals 14 residues. Here the CDR3 DNA reads TGTGCCAGCAGTTTAACAGGGGGCAATGAAAAACTGTTTTTT. The encoded protein is CASSLTGGNEKLFF.

The V and J genes are TRBV7-2 and TRBJ1-4, with 11 bases lining up with TRBD1. Per germline, CDR1 SGHTA and CDR2 FQGNSA. CDR3 size: 16 residues. The ends lost 1 base at V and 7 bases at J; junction bases unmatched: 5. The CDR3 sequence is CASSLGDRGAVEKLFF. CDR3 nucleotides: TGTGCCAGCAGCTTAGGGGACAGGGGGGCGGTTGAAAAACTGTTTTTT.

V usage is TRBV20-1 and J usage is TRBJ2-1; D possibly corresponds to TRBD2 (6 bases). The CDR3 loop spans 11 amino acids. Germline-derived CDR1 and CDR2 are DFQATT and SNEGSKA (reference sequence). V lost 7 bases, J lost 6 bases, and 10 bases lay in between. CDR3 amino acids: CSVTTSNEQFF. The CDR3 region has the DNA TGCAGTGTTACGACTAGCAATGAGCAGTTCTTC.